The 31 T cell receptor beta chains in this list originate from one sample, sequenced in a study of identical twins. TCRdb analysed the 5' RACE reads with MiXCR anew, one entry per CDR3 protein. The repertoire consists of about 100,000 distinct CDR3 sequences, with 5.9% occurring once and the leading ten covering around 12%. The sequencing sample was made of memory T cells sorted from blood. Source of these receptors: a woman aged 45-59 years in good health.

This clonotype showed up just a few times. J is TRBJ2-1 and V is TRBV3-1, with no clear D. From germline, CDR1 is LGHDT and CDR2 YNNKEL (reference sequence). The CDR3 has 17 amino acids. With 0 bases removed from V and 2 bases from J, the gap between germline ends came to 14 bases. The CDR3 nucleotides are TGTGCCAGCAGCCAAGATTCCGCAGGAGTGGCCTACAATGAGCAGTTCTTC. Translated, it gives CASSQDSAGVAYNEQFF.

This clonotype has ten or more counts. This chain links TRBV3-1 with TRBJ2-5, with 7 bases matching TRBD2. Unmatched junction bases numbered 1, after V lost 1 base and J lost 2 bases. This CDR3 has 14 amino acids. Per the germline V gene, CDR1 is LGHDT and CDR2 is YNNKEL (reference sequence). In nucleotides, the CDR3 is TGTGCCAGCAGCCAAGGAGCGGGGCAAGAGACCCAGTACTTC. This encodes CASSQGAGQETQYF.

This clonotype was recorded at least ten times. The V gene is TRBV27, the J gene TRBJ1-2, with 9 nucleotides matching TRBD1. Germline assignment: CDR1 MNHEY and CDR2 SMNVEV (reference sequence). The CDR3 has 14 residues. J gave up 2 bases and V 4 bases, and 2 bases lay outside the gene matches. CDR3 in DNA: TGTGCCAGCAGTTCAGGACAGGGGAACTATGGCTACACCTTC. Translation: CASSSGQGNYGYTF.

This clonotype showed up many times. The rearrangement joins TRBV4-1 to TRBJ2-4; D assignment may be TRBD1 or TRBD2 (6 bases each). This CDR3 comprises 14 residues. The germline gives CDR1 MGHRA, CDR2 YSYEKL. V lost 11 bases to trimming and J lost 5 bases, with 19 bases between them. The chain's CDR3 is CALGGIPRQNIQYF. The CDR3 coding sequence is TGCGCCCTAGGGGGGATACCTCGCCAAAACATTCAGTACTTC.

In its sample, this clonotype was seen a few times. This sequence joins TRBV27 and TRBJ2-1; a possible D gene is TRBD1 (5 bases). Trimming took off 4 bases at V and 0 bases at J, with 10 bases between the two ends. Germline CDR1 is MNHEY and CDR2 is SMNVEV (reference sequence). The CDR3 sequence is 15 residues long. CDR3 amino acids: CASSWRRGSYNEQFF. In nucleotides, the CDR3 is TGTGCCAGCAGTTGGAGAAGGGGCTCCTACAATGAGCAGTTCTTC.

In its sample, this clonotype was seen many times. The rearrangement uses TRBV6-5 and TRBJ1-2; a weak D match, TRBD1 (5 bases). The germline V and J ends were trimmed by 5 bases and 1 base, with 11 bases remaining between them. The germline gives CDR1 MNHEY, CDR2 SVGAGI. CDR3 length: 14 residues. The CDR3 here is CASSRTGNNYGYTF. The CDR3 coding sequence is TGTGCCAGCAGTCGTACAGGAAATAACTATGGCTACACCTTC.

This clonotype was seen many times. V and J are TRBV7-2 and TRBJ1-1; perhaps TRBD1 as D (5 bases). V was trimmed by 5 bases and J by 0 bases, leaving 13 bases between them. CDR1 is SGHTA, CDR2 FQGNSA, per germline. The length of the CDR3 is 15 residues. The CDR3 region has the DNA TGTGCCAGCAGCCGTCGGGACGGGTTGAACACTGAAGCTTTCTTT. Protein sequence: CASSRRDGLNTEAFF.

This clonotype occurred many times. This CDR3 reads CASRGSGTGEGETQYF. The CDR3 region has the DNA TGTGCCAGCAGGGGATCCGGGACAGGGGAGGGGGAGACCCAGTACTTC. The chain combines TRBV28 with TRBJ2-5, with 10 bases fitting TRBD1. V lost 6 bases to trimming and J lost 5 bases; unmatched junction nucleotides: 12. The CDR3 totals 16 residues. Germline CDR1 is MDHEN and CDR2 is SYDVKM.

A few counts support this clonotype. The V call is TRBV3-1, the J call TRBJ2-2; D gene ambiguous. The CDR3 has 16 residues. The V gene's germline CDR1 is LGHDT and CDR2 YNNKEL (reference sequence). The germline V and J ends were trimmed by 1 base and 3 bases, with 12 bases remaining between them. The CDR3: CASSQGPGWYTGELFF. CDR3 DNA: TGTGCCAGCAGCCAAGGTCCGGGCTGGTACACCGGGGAGCTGTTTTTT.

Many counts were recorded for this clonotype. The chain carries TRBV27 and TRBJ2-1, with D unresolved. CDR3 size: 10 residues. V lost 8 bases to trimming and J lost 4 bases, with 3 bases between them. Germline-derived CDR1 and CDR2 are MNHEY and SMNVEV (reference sequence). CDR3 region: CASGYNEQFF. The DNA of the CDR3 is TGTGCCAGCGGGTACAATGAGCAGTTCTTC.

This clonotype has just a few counts. The chain has TRBV20-1 and TRBJ2-1; the D gene could be TRBD1 or TRBD2 (5 bases each). The CDR3 runs to 13 residues. Trimming left V 3 bases short and J 12 bases short, with 18 bases between. Looked up from germline, CDR1 is DFQATT and CDR2 is SNEGSKA (reference sequence). The chain's CDR3 is CSARLRDGVGQFF. The CDR3 coding sequence is TGCAGTGCTAGGTTACGGGACGGCGTCGGGCAGTTCTTC.

This clonotype was found many times. The chain links TRBV12-3 or TRBV12-4 to TRBJ2-7, with D possibly TRBD1 on 6 matching bases. This CDR3 spans 14 amino acids. V was shortened by 10 bases and J by 2 bases, with 18 bases between the two germline ends. The CDR3 is CATAKQGSTYEQYF. The CDR3 coding sequence is TGTGCCACCGCCAAACAGGGCTCAACCTACGAGCAGTACTTC.

This clonotype was detected ten times or more. CDR3 amino acids: CASSPRSLSGTGELFF. CDR3 nucleotides: TGCGCCAGCAGCCCCCGATCCCTTTCTGGCACCGGGGAGCTGTTTTTT. This chain uses TRBV5-1 with TRBJ2-2, with D hard to call. Trimming stripped 4 bases from V and 4 bases from J, with 17 bases between. The CDR3 is 16 amino acids. CDR1 and CDR2 (germline): SGHRS, YFSETQ.

Concerning this clonotype: The junction differs from germline at one of its ends, possibly a read error. This chain links TRBV7-7 with TRBJ2-2; TRBD2 matches 10 bases. Looked up from germline, CDR1 is SSHAT and CDR2 is FNYEAQ (reference sequence). The CDR3 loop spans 18 amino acids. The CDR3 DNA is TGTGCTAGCAGCTTATTTGGGCTAGCGGGAGCCGGCACCGGGGAGCTGTTTTTT. It specifies CASSLFGLAGAGTGELFF.

This clonotype was picked up many times. V usage is TRBV5-1 and J usage is TRBJ2-1; no firm D call. The V end lost 0 bases, the J end lost 8 bases, and 9 bases lay between the germline ends. Germline loops: CDR1 SGHRS, CDR2 YFSETQ. The CDR3 extends over 13 amino acids. Here the CDR3 reads CASSLVVRDEQFF. CDR3 coding DNA: TGCGCCAGCAGCTTGGTAGTAAGGGATGAGCAGTTCTTC.

This clonotype occurred many times. The CDR3 protein is CASTLTGRYGANVLTF. The CDR3 DNA follows: TGTGCCAGCACCTTGACAGGCCGTTACGGGGCCAACGTCCTGACTTTC. The rearrangement uses TRBV6-2 or TRBV6-3 and TRBJ2-6, with TRBD1 as a possible D gene (6 bases). V shed 7 bases and J shed 4 bases, with 17 bases lying between them. The CDR3 length is 16 residues. Germline V gene lookup returns CDR1 MNHEY and CDR2 SVGEGT.

This clonotype was counted many times. The chain carries TRBV2 and TRBJ2-3; 15 bases line up with TRBD2. Germline trimming cut 6 bases from V and 1 base from J; bases unmatched to any gene: 5. Germline V lookup: CDR1 SNHLY, CDR2 FYNNEI. The CDR3 extends over 17 amino acids. The chain's CDR3 is CASRSGTSGRRTDTQYF. The CDR3 DNA is TGTGCCAGCAGGTCCGGGACTAGCGGGAGGCGCACAGATACGCAGTATTTT.

This clonotype was detected many times. The rearrangement uses TRBV6-1 and TRBJ1-3, with D possibly being TRBD1 (6 bases). The CDR3 runs to 16 residues. Germline V gene data show CDR1 as MNHNS and CDR2 as SASEGT. V was cut by 4 bases and J by 2 bases, with 15 bases left in between. CDR3 nucleotides: TGTGCCAGCAGTGTAAACAGGGTGGAAGCTGGAAACACCATATATTTT. Translating it yields CASSVNRVEAGNTIYF.

This clonotype was detected ten times or more. V gene TRBV6-5 combines with J gene TRBJ1-1; 7 bases map to TRBD1. V shed 6 bases and J 3 bases; nucleotides not matched to a gene: 7. This CDR3 is 14 amino acids long. The germline V gene encodes CDR1 MNHEY and CDR2 SVGAGI. CDR3 region: CASRPPGTDTEAFF. In DNA, the CDR3 is TGTGCCAGCAGACCCCCCGGGACAGACACTGAAGCTTTCTTT.

This clonotype was seen at least ten times. CDR3 protein: CASSPDRNYGYTF. The CDR3 bases are TGTGCCAGCAGCCCCGACAGGAACTATGGCTACACCTTC. V and J are TRBV12-3 or TRBV12-4 and TRBJ1-2; perhaps TRBD1 as D (6 bases). Trimming cost V 6 bases and J 2 bases, with 10 bases left between them. This CDR3 is built from 13 residues.

V gene TRBV24-1 combines with J gene TRBJ2-5; 8 bases fit TRBD1. This CDR3 is built from 15 residues. Germline-derived CDR1 and CDR2 are KGHDR and SFDVKD. V shed 3 bases, J shed 5 bases, and the junction held 7 bases outside the gene matches. This CDR3 reads CATSDLGTGMETQYF. The CDR3 DNA is TGTGCCACCAGTGATCTTGGGACAGGTATGGAGACCCAGTACTTC.

This clonotype was detected many times. The chain carries TRBV11-2 and TRBJ2-1; 7 nucleotides line up with TRBD1. V was clipped by 2 bases and J by 8 bases; unmatched bases: 15. Germline values: CDR1 SGHAT, CDR2 FQNNGV. This CDR3 has 17 residues. The CDR3 DNA sequence: TGTGCCAGCAGCTTATGGTCAAGACAGGGTCCGCGCGATGAGCAGTTCTTC. As protein: CASSLWSRQGPRDEQFF.

The sample holds many counts of this clonotype. The J gene is TRBJ2-7, the V gene TRBV7-8; D not resolved. Germline CDR1 reads SGHVS; CDR2 reads FQNEAQ. This CDR3 has 14 residues. Trimming pared 5 bases from V and 0 bases from J, leaving 11 bases between. DNA for the CDR3: TGTGCCAGCAGCCGGTTGCGAAGCTCCTACGAGCAGTACGTC. Translated: CASSRLRSSYEQYV.

This clonotype has only a few counts. The chain joins TRBV2 to TRBJ1-5; unclear D gene. This CDR3 has 14 amino acids. V was pared by 3 bases and J by 2 bases, with 8 bases between. Germline CDR1 and CDR2: SNHLY and FYNNEI. DNA for the CDR3: TGTGCCAGCAGTGACGGACTGGGCAATCAGCCCCAGCATTTT. Its translation is CASSDGLGNQPQHF.

This clonotype was recorded at least ten times. The gene calls are TRBV4-1 and TRBJ2-1; D possibly corresponds to TRBD2 (5 bases). V dropped 7 bases and J dropped 10 bases, with 11 bases sitting between them. This CDR3 spans 11 amino acids. The V gene's germline CDR1 is MGHRA and CDR2 YSYEKL. DNA of the CDR3: TGCGCCAGCACCAGAGGGAAAGAGCAGTTCTTC. This translates into CASTRGKEQFF.

This clonotype was observed a few times. The chain uses TRBV5-1 and TRBJ2-3; D call uncertain. Trimming cost V 6 bases and J 0 bases, with 11 bases left between them. The CDR3 totals 14 residues. Germline CDR1 SGHRS, CDR2 YFSETQ. The CDR3 DNA is TGCGCCAGCAAGCGCGTCTCTAGCACAGATACGCAGTATTTT. Its protein product is CASKRVSSTDTQYF.

J is TRBJ2-7 and V is TRBV11-2; the match to TRBD1 covers 10 bases. J was trimmed by 7 bases and V by 5 bases; bases with no gene match: 8. The CDR3 contains 14 residues. CDR1 SGHAT and CDR2 FQNNGV come from the germline V gene. CDR3: CASSPDRGLGEQYV. CDR3 nucleotides: TGTGCCAGCAGCCCAGACAGGGGGCTGGGTGAGCAGTACGTC.

This clonotype was recorded at least ten times. The CDR3 reads CAIRLAGTQETQYF. CDR3 DNA sequence: TGTGCCATCCGACTAGCGGGGACCCAAGAGACCCAGTACTTC. This chain links TRBV6-2 or TRBV6-3 with TRBJ2-5, with 11 bases aligning to TRBD2. Trimming removed 10 bases from V and 1 base from J; junction bases left unmatched: 5. Looked up from germline, CDR1 is MNHEY and CDR2 is SVGEGT. The CDR3 contains 14 residues.

At least ten counts were recorded for this clonotype. CDR3 residues: CASSFNGGFQQPQHF. The CDR3 DNA is TGTGCCAGCAGCTTTAATGGAGGATTTCAGCAGCCCCAGCATTTT. The chain recombines TRBV7-2 with TRBJ1-5; no firm D call. CDR3 length: 15 residues. In germline, CDR1 is SGHTA, CDR2 FQGNSA. Trimming took off 3 bases at V and 7 bases at J, with 16 bases between the two ends.

This clonotype showed up many times. V gene TRBV18 combines with J gene TRBJ2-1, with D perhaps TRBD2 (6 bases). The CDR3 consists of 17 residues. Germline-derived CDR1 and CDR2 are KGHSH and LQKENI. V gave up 5 bases and J gave up 1 base, with 18 bases separating them. CDR3 nucleotides: TGTGCCAGCTCATCAACCCCCGGGAGTAGTTCCTACAATGAGCAGTTCTTC. Protein sequence: CASSSTPGSSSYNEQFF. The variable domain in full, with the rest retrieved from reference TRBV18 and TRBJ2-1, is NAGVMQNPRHLVRRRGQEARLRCSPMKGHSHVYWYRQLPEEGLKFMVYLQKENIIDESGMPKERFSAEFPKEGPSILRIQQVVRGDSAAYFCASSSTPGSSSYNEQFFGPGTRLTVL.

This clonotype was seen at least ten times. The V and J genes are TRBV12-3 or TRBV12-4 and TRBJ1-5; tentatively, D is TRBD1 (6 bases). This CDR3 contains 15 residues. V lost 6 bases to trimming and J lost 1 base, with 13 bases between them. The CDR3: CASSWDTLSNQPQHF. The DNA of the CDR3 is TGTGCCAGCAGCTGGGACACTCTGAGCAATCAGCCCCAGCATTTT.